This T cell receptor beta chain was captured in a study of cytomegalovirus exposure and HLA in healthy donors (dated by TCRdb to about 2017). Study-wide context: According to an earlier analysis of around 600 of the donors, 150 million to 200 million T cells yielded 117 million unique TCR beta sequences and 276 Gb of sequence data. An early release that covered 500 to 800 HLA-typed donors contained about 290 gigabases of sequencing data and tens of millions of unique TCR sequences. Among the approximately 430 genotyped donors, roughly 80% belonged to the genetic ancestry cluster associated with self-reported Caucasian donors. The aim of the study was to test whether cataloging public T cell receptors could identify signatures of past pathogen exposure. Using immunosequencing, the study profiled T cell repertoires from around 680 subjects and related those repertoires to cytomegalovirus serostatus. Along with the roughly 700-subject first cohort, a separate validation cohort of roughly 110 different subjects was used. To predict cytomegalovirus infection status, the study combined high-throughput TCR immunosequencing, statistical association of individual TCRs with disease status, and machine learning. To study patterns of TCR occurrence, a later analysis re-analyzed previously published TCR beta repertoires from several hundred donors and added high-resolution HLA genotyping. Rather than drawing on any new phenotypic data, the later analysis identified candidate immune exposures from TCR beta sequences and the way those sequences occurred across donors. In an earlier analysis of 500 to 650 of the donors, high-throughput TCR beta sequencing was used to judge whether each TCR beta V gene segment behaved as functional or pseudogenic. Donor age, sex, ethnicity and CMV serostatus were compiled together with the repertoire data. A later genetic analysis took genome-wide SNP genotypes for about 55% of the 666 donors and used that subset as a discovery cohort. Every repertoire in the discovery cohort had been generated on one and the same sequencing platform. HLA typing covered class I and class II loci at four-digit resolution. The number of typed donors differed by locus: about 629-640 for A, B, C, DRB1 and DQB1; approximately 520 for DQA1; approximately 600 for DPA1; and about 450 for DPB1. Four to six DR-DQ haplotypes were handled as single units for association and clustering, since linkage in the cohort was strong. Among roughly 400 genotyped donors of the cohort, an average of approximately 230,000 unique TCR beta nucleotide sequences were sequenced per donor, 15% to 20% of them non-productive.

The cohort was made up of approximately 700 healthy bone marrow donors. At the time of sampling, all cohort members were nominally healthy, though unrecorded immune exposures were likely present. The donor tested CMV seronegative and was one of the 352 seronegative cohort members. Every donor gave a peripheral blood sample, and the peripheral blood mononuclear cells from that sample were used for TCR beta sequencing. The Qiagen DNeasy Blood Extraction Kit was used to extract genomic DNA from the blood cell samples. Here is what the overall study found, with its caveats: According to a later analysis, parvovirus B19, influenza, CMV and Epstein-Barr virus appeared linked to several top co-occurrence clusters. In a later analysis, 16,951 TCR beta sequences were associated with specific HLA alleles at a false discovery rate of 0.05. The 87-base-pair reads could not distinguish some IMGT-functional V segments, including TRBV6-2 and TRBV6-3, so those segments were excluded. HLA typing was unavailable for some donors at each locus, so association tests used only the typed subset. While some public TCRs were present in many individuals, most TCR sequences turned up only very rarely across donors. The authors suggested that the approach could potentially be extended to other disease states and immunological phenotypes. A later genetic analysis reported fewer N-insertions in productive TCRs among donors in an Asian-associated ancestry cluster than the approximately 700-donor mean. Sequencing depth was assumed to be roughly uniform across donors in the presence/absence analyses, though that assumption may not hold. Correlated functional status among segregating V segments might reflect linkage disequilibrium, but an unknown experimental factor could not be ruled out. A further reported finding was that TCR beta sequences accurately predicted the HLA-A and HLA-B alleles for most subjects in the first cohort. Only TCR beta chains were sequenced in this cohort, and the absence of alpha or paired-chain data limited detectable features. Cytomegalovirus status was reported to be diagnosed by the classifier with high specificity and sensitivity in both the original and validation cohorts. When HLA alleles, especially DR and DQ, strongly co-occurred, attributing TCR associations to individual alleles was difficult. In the study, roughly 160 TCR beta chains were listed as associated with cytomegalovirus. Most CMV-associated TCR beta chains appeared to be HLA-restricted in a later analysis, and the HLA associations seemed to be driven largely by CMV exposure. Broadly in line with IMGT annotations, most TCR beta V segments showed up in productive rearrangements about 90% or about 30% of the time in an earlier analysis of 450 to 750 of the donors. Because counts were too low, approximately 15 rarely observed V segments, including chromosome 9 orphons, were excluded from the earlier analysis of 587 of the donors. A later analysis found that TCR association rates varied across HLA loci, with DRB1 alleles showing the most associated TCRs and HLA-C alleles the fewest. A later analysis found that HLA-associated TCR beta chains were more clonally expanded and had lower generation probabilities than equally common non-associated chains. In vitro tests confirmed that a few of the cytomegalovirus-associated TCR beta chains recognize cytomegalovirus antigens. A group of highly shared sequence variants was considered likely to be a technical artifact of the sequencing pipeline. The only immune exposure information available for the cohort was CMV serostatus. V-gene and J-gene trimming of TCR beta chains was associated with a missense DCLRE1C variant in a later genetic analysis, and the association was replicated in an independent cohort.

As for this clone: What this receptor recognizes is not known. The sample holds no much larger clone one base away, and base qualities are not on file.

Receptors were amplified or captured by the immunoSEQ multiplex PCR assay. For the multiplex PCR, a mixture combining 60 forward primers for TCR Vbeta segments and 13 reverse primers for TCR Jbeta segments was used. A multiplex PCR assay on genomic DNA amplified the CDR3 region of rearranged TCR beta genes. The Illumina HiSeq System was used to sequence the amplified TCR beta libraries as 87-base-pair reads. Concerning the study's data processing: A later analysis tallied 75 million to 95 million unique TCR beta chains across the 666 repertoires, and about 12 million of those chains were shared by two or more donors. Raw reads were error-corrected and collapsed into unique sequences by a nearest-neighbor algorithm in which closely related sequences were merged to remove PCR and sequencing errors. CDR3 sequences were aligned to IMGT reference sequences to assign V, D and J gene segments. For a sequence to be retained, a match of at least six nucleotides to both a V gene segment and a J gene segment was required. A rearrangement was called productive if the CDR3 had no stop codons and remained in frame with V and J, and every other rearrangement was called non-productive. CDR3 was defined according to IMGT convention as the region running from the second conserved V-encoded cysteine to the conserved J-encoded phenylalanine. Sequences without an unambiguous match to a single V gene segment were excluded from the earlier analysis of several hundred of the donors. An earlier analysis of 587 of the donors classified V segments as functional when productive rearrangements were above 56.7% and as segregating when the standard deviation between donors was above 5%. A statistical classification framework was built to diagnose cytomegalovirus status from the catalog of TCR beta chain sequences. V and J gene assignment, in a later analysis, came from comparing TCR nucleotide sequences with IMGT/GENE-DB human TR gene sequences. The TCRdist pipeline was used in a later analysis to assign CDR3 sequences and most-parsimonious VDJ recombination scenarios. In a later analysis, each TCR beta chain was defined by its CDR3 amino acid sequence together with its V-gene family, and reads lacking a unique V-gene family were excluded. To address suspected cross-contamination and a sequencing artifact, a later analysis removed 550 to 750 highly shared, low-generation-probability nucleotide sequences. In a later analysis, a clonal expansion index was calculated for each public chain from normalized within-repertoire ranks of inferred template counts. A later analysis computed generation probabilities with a VDJ recombination model fitted to out-of-frame rearrangements, and checked the results against IGoR. In a later analysis, TCR-TCR, TCR-HLA and TCR-CMV co-occurrence was scored with hypergeometric tests, and a repertoire-size bias correction was applied to TCR pairs. False discovery rates were estimated in a later analysis by permuting HLA or CMV assignments 20 times. A later analysis grouped co-occurring TCRs with DBSCAN, adding TCRdist sequence similarity when clustering within HLA-allele-positive subsets. Repertoires with fewer than 30,000 or more than 120,000 public chains, plus five repertoires with anomalous nucleotide sharing, were excluded from co-occurrence clustering. TCRdb limited this immuneACCESS table to in-frame rearrangements with V and J called. A share of clones is missing; checked studies link under half to unresolved V genes, and the rest is unexplained. Clone size and the V and J calls come from that table; the DNA yielded D and trimming. The sample table lists about 170,000 clones, around 80% of them with a count of one. The biggest ten clones account for approximately 2.2% of the sample.

CDR1 and CDR2 are read off the germline V gene (reference sequence) as SGHNT and YYREEE. Inclusive of the bounding cysteine and phenylalanine, the CDR3 is 18 residues long. The only DNA kept is the CDR3, 54 bases in frame from the first base. Germline trimming amounts to 2 bases on V and 5 bases on J, with 16 as the count of junction bases outside the gene matches. The specimen sequenced was PBMCs. The receptor was derived from a male donor in good health and CMV-seronegative. The chain was built from TRBV5-4 and TRBJ2-7; TRBD2 lines up with 10 middle nucleotides. In nucleotides, the sequence is TGTGCCAGCAGCTTTTGGTCCAGGACAGCGGGGGGGCCGGACGAGCAGTACTTC. The resulting protein is CASSFWSRTAGGPDEQYF.